This T cell receptor beta chain was recovered during a study of cytomegalovirus exposure and HLA in healthy donors. Study in general: Later, an analysis reported that the 95 to 150 validation repertoires had used the same platform as the 500 to 800 first-cohort repertoires.

Study observations and caveats: Most TCR sequences proved rare, with some public TCRs found in many donors. Using the classifier, cytomegalovirus status was reportedly diagnosed with high specificity and sensitivity.

In regard to this clone: Its antigen is unidentified.

The study drew the donors from its roughly 110-subject validation cohort, separate from the roughly 710-subject first cohort. Assay used: immunoSEQ multiplex PCR; TCRdb lists only in-frame clones, some missing. The sample yields more than 50,000 clones, more than 85% seen once. CDR1 is MNHEY, CDR2 SMNVEV, per germline (reference sequence). V was trimmed by 5 bases and J by 5 bases, leaving 22 bases between them. CDR3 size: 17 residues. The TCR originated in a woman younger than 45 in good health and CMV-seronegative. The sample taken for sequencing was PBMCs. This chain joins TRBV27 and TRBJ2-1; D may be TRBD1 (6 bases). Here the CDR3 reads CASSPGPGQGYDNEQFF. The CDR3, as DNA: TGTGCCAGCAGTCCAGGCCCGGGGCAGGGGTATGACAATGAGCAGTTCTTC.